Presented here are 20 T cell receptor beta chains from one specimen sequenced in a study of T cell responses to AZD1222 COVID-19 vaccine. Assay: immunoSEQ multiplex PCR; the TCRdb copy retains only in-frame clones and omits some. The sample contains 75,000 to 95,000 clones, 70% to 90% of which appear only once. This specimen consisted of peripheral blood, obtained on day 0 of AZD1222 vaccination. Every receptor here comes from an adult in good health.

The rearrangement uses TRBV11-2 and TRBJ2-7, with unresolved D. Germline V gives CDR1 SGHAT, CDR2 FQNNGV. V was trimmed by 5 bases and J by 3 bases, leaving 11 bases between them. This CDR3 is built from 13 residues. The CDR3 spells CASSRNQIYEQYF. DNA of the CDR3: TGTGCCAGCAGCCGAAATCAGATCTACGAGCAGTACTTC. The full variable domain, its missing parts supplied by reference TRBV11-2 and TRBJ2-7, is EAGVAQSPRYKIIEKRQSVAFWCNPISGHATLYWYQQILGQGPKLLIQFQNNGVVDDSQLPKDRFSAERLKGVDSTLKIQPAKLEDSAVYLCASSRNQIYEQYFGPGTRLTVT.

The CDR3 protein is CASSQGGKNTEAFF. CDR3 in DNA: TGTGCCAGCAGCCAGGGGGGCAAGAACACTGAAGCTTTCTTT. This sequence joins TRBV11-2 and TRBJ1-1, with 7 bases lining up with TRBD1. From germline, CDR1 is SGHAT and CDR2 FQNNGV. CDR3 length: 14 residues. V shed 5 bases and J 1 base; nucleotides not matched to a gene: 4. Complete variable domain (other parts from reference TRBV11-2 and TRBJ1-1): EAGVAQSPRYKIIEKRQSVAFWCNPISGHATLYWYQQILGQGPKLLIQFQNNGVVDDSQLPKDRFSAERLKGVDSTLKIQPAKLEDSAVYLCASSQGGKNTEAFFGQGTRLTVV.

This clone was recorded only once. The V and J genes are TRBV3-1 (or the pseudogene TRBV3-2) and TRBJ2-5; no definite D call. The CDR3 runs to 12 residues. Trimming pared 2 bases from V and 4 bases from J, leaving 5 bases between. Looked up from germline, CDR1 is LGHDT and CDR2 is YNNKEL (reference sequence). The DNA of the CDR3 is TGTGCCAGCAGCCAATTTCTAGAGACCCAGTACTTC. This sequence encodes CASSQFLETQYF.

V gene TRBV7-8 combines with J gene TRBJ2-3, with 7 bases aligning to TRBD2. V trimming: 3 bases; J trimming: 5 bases; junction bases outside the gene matches: 11. The V gene's germline CDR1 is SGHVS and CDR2 FQNEAQ. CDR3 size: 16 residues. CDR3 DNA: TGTGCCAGCAGCTTTGGGGGTATCGGGGAGGGAGATACGCAGTATTTT. Residues: CASSFGGIGEGDTQYF.

As to this clone: The same CDR3 can be traced to other DNA sequences in this sample. CDR3 protein: CASSYSGALSNQPQHF. The DNA for the CDR3 is TGTGCCAGCAGTTACTCGGGAGCCCTCTCCAATCAGCCCCAGCATTTT. The chain joins TRBV6-2 or TRBV6-3 to TRBJ1-5; D not resolved. Germline V lookup: CDR1 MNHEY, CDR2 SVGEGT. The V end was cut by 0 bases, the J end by 3 bases, with 12 bases between. The CDR3 has 16 residues.

The chain recombines TRBV29-1 with TRBJ1-5; TRBD1 might be the D (6 bases). V lost 6 bases and J 3 bases, leaving 12 bases between the germline ends. Looked up from germline, CDR1 is SQVTM and CDR2 is ANQGSEA. CDR3 size: 13 residues. CDR3 in amino acids: CSVGTSINQPQHF. CDR3 nucleotides: TGCAGCGTGGGGACATCAATCAATCAGCCCCAGCATTTT.

This chain uses TRBV21-1 with TRBJ1-6. TRBV21-1 is labeled a pseudogene. The CDR3 length is 16 residues. CDR3 sequence reads: CASSRKGRRLNSPLHF. CDR3 DNA: TGTGCCAGCAGCCGAAAGGGACGGCGTTTGAATTCACCCCTCCACTTT.

This clone was counted a few times. The chain carries TRBV6-6 and TRBJ2-1; 7 bases are a match to TRBD2. CDR1 MNHNY and CDR2 SVGAGI come from the germline V gene (reference sequence). The CDR3 is made up of 15 amino acids. J gave up 0 bases and V 2 bases, and 1 base lay outside the gene matches. The CDR3, as DNA: TGTGCCAGCAGTTACGGCGGGAGCTCCTACAATGAGCAGTTCTTC. This encodes CASSYGGSSYNEQFF.

Note on this clone: The junction departs from germline at one end; a sequencing error may be responsible. The chain combines TRBV28 with TRBJ2-2; D might be TRBD1 or TRBD2, each matching 5 bases. This CDR3 is 11 amino acids long. The germline V gene has CDR1 MDHEN and CDR2 SYDVKM. The CDR3 loop is CASSYPGRTLF. The CDR3 nucleotides are TGTGCCAGCAGTTACCCGGGGCGGACTCTTTTT. The entire variable domain, with the rest obtained from reference TRBV28 and TRBJ2-2, is as follows: DVKVTQSSRYLVKRTGEKVFLECVQDMDHENMFWYRQDPGLGLRLIYFSYDVKMKEKGDIPEGYSVSREKKERFSLILESASTNQTSMYLCASSYPGRTLFGEGSRLTVL.

The genes are TRBV7-2 and TRBJ2-3; 11 bases fit TRBD2. Trimming at V came to 6 bases and at J to 6 bases, leaving 5 bases not matched to a gene. Germline CDR1 reads SGHTA; CDR2 reads FQGNSA. CDR3 length: 14 amino acids. CDR3 bases: TGTGCCAGCAGTCAGGGACTAGCGGCGGATACGCAGTATTTT. Its translation is CASSQGLAADTQYF.

The chain couples TRBV19 to TRBJ1-6; 11 positions match TRBD1. CDR1 LNHDA and CDR2 SQIVND come from the germline V gene (reference sequence). There are 16 residues in the CDR3. V lost 9 bases to trimming and J lost 7 bases; unmatched junction nucleotides: 11. CDR3 sequence: CASSGGQGARNSPLHF. CDR3 DNA sequence: TGTGCCAGCTCTGGAGGACAGGGGGCACGGAATTCACCCCTCCACTTT. Based on the CDR3 plus reference TRBV19 and TRBJ1-6, the full variable domain is DGGITQSPKYLFRKEGQNVTLSCEQNLNHDAMYWYRQDPGQGLRLIYYSQIVNDFQKGDIAEGYSVSREKKESFPLTVTSAQKNPTAFYLCASSGGQGARNSPLHFGNGTRLTVT.

The chain uses TRBV5-1 and TRBJ2-3; D uncertain. The CDR3 runs to 13 residues. Trimming left V 4 bases short and J 2 bases short, with 8 bases between. Germline loops: CDR1 SGHRS, CDR2 YFSETQ. CDR3 DNA sequence: TGCGCCAGCAGCGTGGCCAACACAGATACGCAGTATTTT. Its translation is CASSVANTDTQYF.

The chain carries TRBV19 and TRBJ1-3, with a weak D call TRBD1 (5 bases). The CDR3 extends over 16 amino acids. Germline values: CDR1 LNHDA, CDR2 SQIVND (reference sequence). The V gene lost 2 bases and the J gene lost 0 bases, with 11 bases spanning the gap. CDR3 sequence: CASSINWDLSGNTIYF. The CDR3 DNA reads as TGTGCCAGTAGTATAAATTGGGACCTCTCTGGAAACACCATATATTTT.

The rearrangement joins TRBV10-3 to TRBJ1-6; D is uncertain. Germline CDR1 ENHRY, CDR2 SYGVKD. The CDR3 has 12 residues. Between the trimmed V and J ends, which lost 11 bases and 10 bases, there was a span of 15 bases. CDR3 protein: CAVKPPGSPLHF. DNA of the CDR3: TGTGCCGTCAAACCCCCAGGCTCACCCCTCCACTTT.

This clone came up a few times. This rearrangement joins TRBV7-6 to TRBJ2-3, with 12 bases that match TRBD2. The CDR3 sequence is 17 residues long. Germline-derived CDR1 and CDR2 are SGHVS and FNYEAQ. Losses at the gene ends were 4 bases for V and 4 bases for J; bases not matched to a gene: 9. The CDR3 loop is CASSSLPPSGGADTQYF. The CDR3 DNA sequence: TGTGCCAGCAGCTCCCTACCGCCTAGCGGGGGGGCAGATACGCAGTATTTT.

As DNA, the CDR3 is TGTGCCAGCAGCTTAGCTGCGAACACCGGGGAGCTGTTTTTT. Protein product: CASSLAANTGELFF. V usage is TRBV7-9 and J usage is TRBJ2-2, with unresolved D. Trimming shortened V by 0 bases and J by 0 bases, and 2 bases separated the two germline ends. Germline assignment: CDR1 SEHNR and CDR2 FQNEAQ (reference sequence). This CDR3 spans 14 amino acids.

The chain recombines TRBV5-8 with TRBJ1-6; 10 nucleotides match TRBD1. Per germline, CDR1 SGHTS and CDR2 YDEGEE. The CDR3 runs to 18 residues. V trimming: 4 bases; J trimming: 8 bases; junction bases outside the gene matches: 15. DNA of the CDR3: TGTGCCAGCAGCGGATTTGGGACAGGGGCCCAGGAGCATTCACCCCTCCACTTT. It is translated as CASSGFGTGAQEHSPLHF.

This clone has a handful of counts. CDR3 protein: CASRTSSEQFF. The DNA for the CDR3 is TGTGCCAGCAGGACTAGCAGTGAGCAGTTCTTC. The chain links TRBV27 to TRBJ2-1; 7 nucleotides agree with TRBD2. The CDR3 is 11 amino acids. The germline CDR1 and CDR2 sequences are MNHEY and SMNVEV (reference sequence). Trimming removed 6 bases from V and 9 bases from J; junction bases left unmatched: 2.

The rearrangement uses TRBV5-1 and TRBJ1-2, with a weak D call TRBD1 (6 bases). The CDR3 has 15 residues. Trimming shortened V by 0 bases and J by 0 bases, and 9 bases separated the two germline ends. Germline-derived CDR1 and CDR2 are SGHRS and YFSETQ. CDR3 region: CASSLGGPPNYGYTF. The CDR3 DNA is TGCGCCAGCAGCTTGGGGGGGCCACCTAACTATGGCTACACCTTC.

The chain combines TRBV19 with TRBJ2-5; the D gene is possibly TRBD2 (6 bases). The V gene's germline CDR1 is LNHDA and CDR2 SQIVND (reference sequence). The length of the CDR3 is 13 residues. V lost 5 bases to trimming and J lost 4 bases, with 11 bases between them. CDR3 sequence reads: CASSPSGVETQYF. In DNA, the CDR3 is TGTGCCAGTAGTCCCTCGGGGGTAGAGACCCAGTACTTC.